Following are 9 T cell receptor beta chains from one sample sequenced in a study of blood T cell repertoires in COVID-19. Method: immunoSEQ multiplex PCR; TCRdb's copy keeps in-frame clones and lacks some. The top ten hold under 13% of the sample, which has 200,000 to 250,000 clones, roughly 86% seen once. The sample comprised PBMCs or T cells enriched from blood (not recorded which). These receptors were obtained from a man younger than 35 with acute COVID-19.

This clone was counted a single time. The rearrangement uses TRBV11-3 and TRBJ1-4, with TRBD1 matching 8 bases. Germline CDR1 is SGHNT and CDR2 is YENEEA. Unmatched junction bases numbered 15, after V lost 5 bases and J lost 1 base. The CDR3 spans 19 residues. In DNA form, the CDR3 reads TGTGCCAGCAGCGCCCCCCCGGGACAGGTGAAAGGAACTAATGAAAAACTGTTTTTT. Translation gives CASSAPPGQVKGTNEKLFF.

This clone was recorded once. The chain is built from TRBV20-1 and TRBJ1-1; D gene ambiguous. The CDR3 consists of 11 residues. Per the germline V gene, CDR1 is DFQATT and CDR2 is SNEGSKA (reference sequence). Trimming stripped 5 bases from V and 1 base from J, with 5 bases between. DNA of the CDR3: TGCAGTGCTGGCAGGAACACTGAAGCTTTCTTT. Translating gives CSAGRNTEAFF.

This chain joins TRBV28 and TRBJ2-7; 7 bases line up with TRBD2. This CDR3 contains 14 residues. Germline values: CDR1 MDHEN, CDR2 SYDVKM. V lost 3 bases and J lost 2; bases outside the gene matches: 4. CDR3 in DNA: TGTGCCAGCAGTTTCCGGGAGGACCCCTACGAGCAGTACTTC. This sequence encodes CASSFREDPYEQYF.

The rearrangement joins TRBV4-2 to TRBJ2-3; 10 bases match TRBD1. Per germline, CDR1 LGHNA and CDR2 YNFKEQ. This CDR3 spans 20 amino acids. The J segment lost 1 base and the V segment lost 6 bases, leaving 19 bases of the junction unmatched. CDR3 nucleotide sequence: TGTGCCAGCAGAACCATCGGGGGACAGGGGATGGGTAAACGCACAGATACGCAGTATTTT. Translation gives CASRTIGGQGMGKRTDTQYF.

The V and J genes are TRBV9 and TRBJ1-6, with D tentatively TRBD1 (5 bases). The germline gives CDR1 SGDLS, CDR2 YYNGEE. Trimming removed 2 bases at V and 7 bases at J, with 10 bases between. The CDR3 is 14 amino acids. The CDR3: CASSVVTVNSPLHF. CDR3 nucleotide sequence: TGTGCCAGCAGCGTGGTGACAGTGAATTCACCCCTCCACTTT. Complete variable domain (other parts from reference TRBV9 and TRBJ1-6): DSGVTQTPKHLITATGQRVTLRCSPRSGDLSVYWYQQSLDQGLQFLIQYYNGEERAKGNILERFSAQQFPDLHSELNLSSLELGDSALYFCASSVVTVNSPLHFGNGTRLTVT.

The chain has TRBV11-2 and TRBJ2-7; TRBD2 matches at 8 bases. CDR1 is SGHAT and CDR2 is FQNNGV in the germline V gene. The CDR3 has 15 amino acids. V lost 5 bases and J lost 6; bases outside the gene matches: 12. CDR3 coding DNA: TGTGCCAGCAGCAAGATAGCGGGAAACTCGGTCGAGCAGTACTTC. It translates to CASSKIAGNSVEQYF.

The CDR3 DNA reads TGTGCCAGCAGTCGGCAGGGCACCTACAATGAGCAGTTCTTC. Translating gives CASSRQGTYNEQFF. The chain combines TRBV27 with TRBJ2-1, with D maybe TRBD1 (5 bases). Germline V lookup: CDR1 MNHEY, CDR2 SMNVEV (reference sequence). The V end was cut by 5 bases, the J end by 2 bases, with 10 bases between. The CDR3 covers 14 residues.

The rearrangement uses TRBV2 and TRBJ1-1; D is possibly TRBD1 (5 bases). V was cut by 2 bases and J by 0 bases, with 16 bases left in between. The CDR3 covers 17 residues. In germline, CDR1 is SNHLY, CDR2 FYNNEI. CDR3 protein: CASSERTGPLVNTEAFF. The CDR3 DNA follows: TGTGCCAGCAGTGAAAGAACAGGACCATTAGTGAACACTGAAGCTTTCTTT.

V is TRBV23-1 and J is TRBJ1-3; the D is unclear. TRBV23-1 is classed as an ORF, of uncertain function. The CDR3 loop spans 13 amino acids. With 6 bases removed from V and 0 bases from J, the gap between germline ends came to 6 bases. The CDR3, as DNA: TGCGCCAGCAGACCGGTCTCTGGAAACACCATATATTTT. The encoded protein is CASRPVSGNTIYF.